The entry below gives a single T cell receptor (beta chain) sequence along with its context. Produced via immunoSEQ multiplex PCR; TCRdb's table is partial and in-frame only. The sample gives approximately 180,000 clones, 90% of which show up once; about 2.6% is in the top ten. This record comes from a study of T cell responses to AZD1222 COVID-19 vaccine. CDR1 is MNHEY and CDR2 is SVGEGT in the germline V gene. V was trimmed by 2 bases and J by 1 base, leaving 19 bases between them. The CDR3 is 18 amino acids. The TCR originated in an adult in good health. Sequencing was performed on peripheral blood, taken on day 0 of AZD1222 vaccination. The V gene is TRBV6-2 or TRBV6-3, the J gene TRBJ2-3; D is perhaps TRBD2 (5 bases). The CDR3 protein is CASSYTPPRMEGTDTQYF. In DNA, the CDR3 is TGTGCCAGCAGTTACACCCCCCCAAGGATGGAGGGCACAGATACGCAGTATTTT.